The 13 T cell receptor beta chains given below trace back to one sample, sequenced in a study of blood T cell repertoires in COVID-19. Some clones are missing from TCRdb's copy, which holds only in-frame ones; the method was immunoSEQ multiplex PCR. Here the sample spans about 40,000 clones, roughly 88% being singletons. Specimen: peripheral blood. These TCRs come from a woman in her seventies with acute or convalescent COVID-19.

This CDR3 reads CASSLEVGGRTDTQYF. In nucleotides, the CDR3 is TGTGCCAGCAGCTTAGAGGTCGGGGGGCGCACAGATACGCAGTATTTT. This chain links TRBV7-2 with TRBJ2-3, with D possibly being TRBD2 (7 bases). Germline CDR1 SGHTA, CDR2 FQGNSA. V was shortened by 1 base and J by 1 base, with 12 bases between the two germline ends. This CDR3 has 16 amino acids.

The chain couples TRBV7-9 to TRBJ2-3; TRBD2 matches 13 bases. This CDR3 is 16 amino acids long. After removal of 5 bases from V and 5 bases from J, the junction contained 7 bases not matched to a gene. CDR1 and CDR2 from the germline V gene are SEHNR and FQNEAQ (reference sequence). CDR3: CASSIRLAGGQDTQYF. Written as DNA, the CDR3 is TGTGCCAGCAGCATCAGACTAGCGGGAGGACAAGATACGCAGTATTTT.

CDR3 loop: CASSQEEKNEQFF. The CDR3 nucleotides read TGTGCCAGCAGCCAAGAGGAGAAAAATGAGCAGTTCTTC. This rearrangement joins TRBV4-2 to TRBJ2-1, with D unresolved. From germline, CDR1 is LGHNA and CDR2 YNFKEQ. The CDR3 loop spans 13 amino acids. Trimming shortened V by 0 bases and J by 7 bases, and 7 bases separated the two germline ends.

This clone is labeled medium-sized. This chain joins TRBV9 and TRBJ1-3; TRBD1 aligns across 9 bases. The junction had 5 bases not matched to a gene; V was cut back by 5 bases and J by 2 bases. CDR1 SGDLS and CDR2 YYNGEE come from the germline V gene. The CDR3 spans 15 residues. CDR3 residues: CASSVQGAAGNTIYF. The CDR3 DNA reads as TGTGCCAGCAGTGTACAGGGGGCTGCTGGAAACACCATATATTTT. Variable domain in full (rest from reference TRBV9 and TRBJ1-3): DSGVTQTPKHLITATGQRVTLRCSPRSGDLSVYWYQQSLDQGLQFLIQYYNGEERAKGNILERFSAQQFPDLHSELNLSSLELGDSALYFCASSVQGAAGNTIYFGEGSWLTVV.

The chain couples TRBV11-2 to TRBJ2-3; possible D gene TRBD1, 5 bases. Deletions cut 4 bases from V and 6 bases from J, with 8 bases between. Germline CDR1 reads SGHAT; CDR2 reads FQNNGV. This CDR3 is 12 amino acids long. CDR3 in amino acids: CASSSSGDTQYF. CDR3 nucleotides: TGTGCCAGCAGCTCCTCAGGGGATACGCAGTATTTT.

This rearrangement joins TRBV10-1 to TRBJ2-3, with D maybe TRBD1 (6 bases). CDR3 length equals 16 residues. The V end lost 5 bases, the J end lost 4 bases, and 19 bases lay between the germline ends. The germline CDR1 and CDR2 sequences are WNHNN and SYGVQD (reference sequence). The CDR3 here is CASSPSGRGVSDTQYF. In DNA, the CDR3 is TGCGCCAGCAGTCCCAGTGGCAGGGGTGTTTCAGATACGCAGTATTTT.

The chain has TRBV14 and TRBJ2-5; 9 nucleotides align to TRBD2. CDR3 length: 15 amino acids. Germline V gives CDR1 SGHDN, CDR2 FVKESK. With V trimmed by 3 bases and J by 7 bases, 9 bases remained unmatched. The CDR3: CASSHPGLAAVTQYF. CDR3 nucleotides: TGTGCCAGCAGCCACCCGGGACTAGCCGCGGTGACCCAGTACTTC. The variable domain in full, with the rest retrieved from reference TRBV14 and TRBJ2-5, is EAGVTQFPSHSVIEKGQTVTLRCDPISGHDNLYWYRRVMGKEIKFLLHFVKESKQDESGMPNNRFLAERTGGTYSTLKVQPAELEDSGVYFCASSHPGLAAVTQYFGPGTRLLVL.

This rearrangement joins TRBV9 to TRBJ2-4; 8 positions match TRBD2. Germline lookup yields CDR1 SGDLS and CDR2 YYNGEE. The CDR3 is 15 amino acids. V was pared by 4 bases and J by 7 bases, with 10 bases of the junction left unmatched. CDR3 protein: CASSPGGGLPNIQYF. CDR3 in DNA: TGTGCCAGCAGCCCGGGGGGGGGTCTGCCCAACATTCAGTACTTC.

The genes are TRBV7-3 and TRBJ2-1, with a tentative D call TRBD2 (5 bases). Germline V gives CDR1 SGHTA, CDR2 FQGTGA. This CDR3 is built from 13 residues. V dropped 5 bases and J dropped 6 bases, with 11 bases sitting between them. DNA for the CDR3: TGTGCCAGCAGCACGGCTAGCCCCAATGAGCAGTTCTTC. This encodes CASSTASPNEQFF.

V gene TRBV3-1 (or the pseudogene TRBV3-2) combines with J gene TRBJ2-7; 11 bases are shared with TRBD2. CDR1 and CDR2 from the germline V gene are LGHDT and YNNKEL (reference sequence). V gave up 4 bases and J gave up 6 bases; unmatched junction bases: 17. The CDR3 extends over 18 amino acids. The CDR3 here is CASSPGPLLAGEVGEQYV. The CDR3 coding sequence is TGTGCCAGCAGCCCCGGACCTCTACTAGCGGGAGAGGTTGGCGAGCAGTACGTC.

The chain combines TRBV30 with TRBJ2-3; D call uncertain. Germline loops: CDR1 GTSNPN, CDR2 SVGIG (reference sequence). Between the trimmed V and J ends, which lost 4 bases and 4 bases, there was a span of 15 bases. The CDR3 consists of 14 residues. The CDR3 DNA reads TGTGCCTGGAATTCTCCCTCTCCCGCAGATACGCAGTATTTT. As protein: CAWNSPSPADTQYF.

This clone was seen a handful of times. V usage is TRBV14 and J usage is TRBJ2-5; 7 bases fit TRBD2. Unmatched junction bases numbered 3, after V lost 1 base and J lost 1 base. From germline, CDR1 is SGHDN and CDR2 FVKESK. The CDR3 runs to 15 residues. In DNA form, the CDR3 reads TGTGCCAGCAGCCAAGGACTAGCAGTCCAAGAGACCCAGTACTTC. Translation: CASSQGLAVQETQYF.

This clone has a handful of counts. The chain uses TRBV24-1 and TRBJ1-1; D possibly corresponds to TRBD1 (5 bases). There are 13 residues in the CDR3. Trimming pared 1 base from V and 5 bases from J, leaving 7 bases between. Germline values: CDR1 KGHDR, CDR2 SFDVKD. CDR3 amino acids: CATSDFAGTEAFF. The CDR3 nucleotides read TGTGCCACCAGTGATTTTGCAGGGACTGAAGCTTTCTTT.